This T cell receptor (beta chain) is from a study of OX40 agonist ivuxolimab in advanced cancers. Study findings and constraints: Among the lowest levels of clonal expansion were found in partial responders at 0.1-3.0 mg/kg.

Turning to this clone: Its antigen remains unknown.

Measured with immunoSEQ multiplex PCR; TCRdb has only the in-frame clones, and not every one. The table has 75,000 to 100,000 clones, under 90% seen once. The CDR3 has 15 amino acids. Germline V gene lookup returns CDR1 SGHRS and CDR2 YFSETQ. V was clipped by 4 bases and J by 4 bases; unmatched bases: 6. This chain links TRBV5-1 with TRBJ1-1; 11 positions match TRBD1. The receptor was isolated from an adult with an advanced solid tumor such as melanoma, head and neck, liver or kidney cancer. This specimen was CD4+ or CD8+ T cells sorted from blood, taken in a trial of the OX40 agonist ivuxolimab. The CDR3, as DNA: TGCGCCAGCAGCGATGGACAGGGGGCGATCACTGAAGCTTTCTTT. It translates to CASSDGQGAITEAFF.